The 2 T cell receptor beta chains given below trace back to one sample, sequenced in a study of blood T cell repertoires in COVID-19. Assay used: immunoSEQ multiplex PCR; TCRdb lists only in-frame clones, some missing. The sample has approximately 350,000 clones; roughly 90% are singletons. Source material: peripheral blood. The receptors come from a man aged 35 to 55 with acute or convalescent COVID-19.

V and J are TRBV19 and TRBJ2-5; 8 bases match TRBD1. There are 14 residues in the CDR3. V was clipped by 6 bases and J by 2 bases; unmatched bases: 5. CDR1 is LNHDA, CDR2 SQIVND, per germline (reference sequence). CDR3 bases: TGTGCCAGTAGGTTAGACAGGGGTCAAGAGACCCAGTACTTC. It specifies CASRLDRGQETQYF.

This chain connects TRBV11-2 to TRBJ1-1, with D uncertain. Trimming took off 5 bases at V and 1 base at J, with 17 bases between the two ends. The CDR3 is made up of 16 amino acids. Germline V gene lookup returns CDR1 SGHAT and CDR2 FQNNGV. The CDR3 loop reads CASSVHPSIKNTEAFF. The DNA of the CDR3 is TGTGCCAGCAGCGTCCACCCCTCTATCAAGAACACTGAAGCTTTCTTT.